A selection of T cell receptor beta chains follows, all from one sample in a study of CD4 T cells in relation to SARS-CoV-2 and coronaviruses. These receptors' targets are unknown. Produced via immunoSEQ multiplex PCR; TCRdb's table is partial and in-frame only. The profile shows more than 35,000 clones, 77% of them singletons. Sequenced: memory CD4+ T cells from PBMCs, cultured in vitro. The receptor set was obtained from an adult with COVID-19. Each CDR3 is given with its conserved first and last residue. The D gene is left open where the match is weak. Size tells how often a clone was seen (once, few, many) or the class of an expanded clone, and some rows leave it out.

V gene	D gene	clone size	J gene	CDR3 DNA	CDR3 protein
TRBV19	NA	NA	TRBJ1-1	TGTGCCAGTGGGCCAGCCCGGAACACTGAAGCTTTCTTT	CASGPARNTEAFF
TRBV2	TRBD1	NA	TRBJ2-7	TGTGCCAGCAGTTTGGGACAGGGGGCCACCTACGAGCAGTACTTC	CASSLGQGATYEQYF
TRBV6-2/TRBV6-3	NA	once	TRBJ2-6	TGTGCCAGCAGTCACTTACAGGGGACTGATTCTGGGGCCAACGTCCTGACTTTC	CASSHLQGTDSGANVLTF
TRBV6-6	TRBD1	NA	TRBJ2-7	TGTGCCAGCAGTCGACAGGGAAGCTCCTACGAGCAGTACTTC	CASSRQGSSYEQYF
TRBV4-1	NA	few	TRBJ2-5	TGCGCCAGCAGCCAAGGATCTAGACAAGAGACCCAGTACTTC	CASSQGSRQETQYF
TRBV4-2	NA	few	TRBJ2-1	TGTGCCAGCAGCCAAGAGTTCGGAGGAGGGTACAATGAGCAGTTCTTC	CASSQEFGGGYNEQFF
TRBV2	NA	NA	TRBJ1-3	TGTGCCAGCAGTGGGGACTATTTTGGAAACACCATATATTTT	CASSGDYFGNTIYF
TRBV6-5	TRBD2	NA	TRBJ2-7	TGTGCCAGCAGACTAGCGGGCCCCTCCTACGAGCAGTACTTC	CASRLAGPSYEQYF
TRBV2	NA	NA	TRBJ1-5	TGTGCCAGCAGCCGCGACAGAGTCAATCAGCCCCAGCATTTT	CASSRDRVNQPQHF
TRBV21-1	NA	once	TRBJ2-7	TGTGCCAGCAGCGGAAAACAGAGCTCCTACGAGCAGTACTTC	CASSGKQSSYEQYF
TRBV6-1	NA	NA	TRBJ2-5	TGTGCCAGCAGGGAAGAGAGACCCCAGTACTTC	CASREERPQYF
TRBV7-2	TRBD1	NA	TRBJ2-7	TGTGCCAGCAGCTTACAGGGACAGGGCTGGGGCGAGCAGTACTTC	CASSLQGQGWGEQYF
TRBV18	TRBD1	NA	TRBJ2-6	TGTGCCAGCTCACCACCGACATCAGGGGGCACCGGGGCCAACGTCCTGACTTTC	CASSPPTSGGTGANVLTF
TRBV3-1/TRBV3-2	NA	NA	TRBJ2-7	TGTGCCAGCAGCCAAGGGAGTGAGCAGTACTTC	CASSQGSEQYF
TRBV15	NA	NA	TRBJ2-3	TGTGCCACCAGCAGGCATCTTGGACCGGGAACAGATACGCAGTATTTT	CATSRHLGPGTDTQYF
TRBV7-9	TRBD2	few	TRBJ2-1	TGTGCCAGCAGCCCTCCGCCGACTAGCGGAGCTAACTCCTACAATGAGCAGTTCTTC	CASSPPPTSGANSYNEQFF
TRBV5-1	NA	once	TRBJ2-7	TGCGCCAGCAGCTTGGAACAGGGACACTACGAGCAGTACTTC	CASSLEQGHYEQYF
TRBV24-1	NA	NA	TRBJ1-1	TGTGCCACCAGTGATTCTAAGGGGGGGAACACTGAAGCTTTCTTT	CATSDSKGGNTEAFF
TRBV5-6	NA	NA	TRBJ2-7	TGTGCCAGCAGCTTGGGTACGGGATCCTCCTACGAGCAGTACTTC	CASSLGTGSSYEQYF
TRBV2	TRBD1	few	TRBJ1-5	TGTGCCAGCAGTGGACAGGGCGGCAATCAGCCCCAGCATTTT	CASSGQGGNQPQHF
TRBV19	TRBD2	NA	TRBJ2-3	TGTGCCAGTAGTCCCATAGCGGGAGAGGCAGATACGCAGTATTTT	CASSPIAGEADTQYF
TRBV5-1	NA	once	TRBJ2-1	TGCGCCAGCAGTCTTGGGGCCGTAGATTATGAGCAGTTCTTC	CASSLGAVDYEQFF
TRBV30	TRBD1	NA	TRBJ1-5	TGTGCCTGGAGTGGAGGGGGCGGGAGCAATCAGCCCCAGCATTTT	CAWSGGGGSNQPQHF
TRBV25-1	TRBD1	NA	TRBJ2-7	TGTGCCAGCTCCTACAGGGGGGACGAGCAGTACTTC	CASSYRGDEQYF
TRBV12-3/TRBV12-4	NA	NA	TRBJ1-1	TGTGCCAGCACCGCGGCAGGGTTTGGGGAAGCTTTCTTT	CASTAAGFGEAFF
TRBV5-8	TRBD1	NA	TRBJ1-5	TGTGCCAGCAGCTTGGCCTGGACAGGAAGAAATCAGCCCCAGCATTTT	CASSLAWTGRNQPQHF
TRBV5-6	TRBD1	once	TRBJ2-7	TGTGCCAGCAGCTTGGGGGACAGGGACTACGAGCAGTACTTC	CASSLGDRDYEQYF
TRBV7-6	TRBD2	once	TRBJ2-7	TGTGCCAGCAGCTTAGGACGGCTAGCGGGCTCCTACGAGCAGTACTTC	CASSLGRLAGSYEQYF
TRBV5-1	NA	few	TRBJ1-3	TGCGCCAGCAGCTTGAAAGGGACCGATGGAAACACCATATATTTT	CASSLKGTDGNTIYF